A single T cell receptor (beta chain) is shown here with its context. The data originate from a study of blood T cell repertoires in COVID-19. Study as a whole: Material from acute and convalescent COVID-19 was sourced from the United States, Italy and Spain. Nucleic acid was either cDNA or gDNA, and it came from T cells, B-cell-depleted T cells, or PBMCs.

In the authors' methods: Estimates of nucleated cell counts were drawn from the amplification of reference gene primers. Profiling relied on immunoSEQ multiplex PCR, and the TCRdb table lists in-frame clones only, not all of them. The DNA was the basis for D and trimming; V, J and clone size are from that table. Of tens of thousands of clones in the sample, around 92% are singletons; the top ten hold 13%. Germline CDR1 MDHEN, CDR2 SYDVKM. The CDR3 totals 16 residues. V gave up 1 base and J gave up 3 bases; unmatched junction bases: 5. This chain uses TRBV28 with TRBJ2-3, with TRBD2 identical over 9 bases. The sequenced material came from peripheral blood. This sequence was found in a human donor with active COVID-19. The donor label of this sample is uncertain. The CDR3 loop is CASSLFSSGRTDTQYF. CDR3 DNA: TGTGCCAGCAGTTTATTTAGTAGCGGGAGAACAGATACGCAGTATTTT.